The next 24 T cell receptor beta chains were all read from a single sample in a study of blood T cells in healthy people across ages. It was with a sample-barcoded 5' primer and a J-beta primer mix that a second PCR of roughly 7 to 12 cycles was run. MiXCR, applied by TCRdb to the 5' RACE reads, yields one record per CDR3 protein. The sample contains some 1.4 million distinct CDR3 sequences, around 39% of which appear only once. The specimen was blood. These receptors were taken from a woman aged 18 to 35 in good health.

The V gene is TRBV5-1, the J gene TRBJ2-7; TRBD1 agrees at 7 bases. Germline lookup yields CDR1 SGHRS and CDR2 YFSETQ. V was clipped by 0 bases and J by 7 bases; unmatched bases: 7. The CDR3 sequence is 14 residues long. This chain's CDR3 is CASSLALHRGEQYF. The DNA for the CDR3 is TGCGCCAGCAGCTTGGCCCTTCACAGGGGTGAGCAGTACTTC.

In its sample, this clonotype was seen a few times. The J gene is TRBJ2-5, the V gene TRBV7-6; D remains ambiguous. CDR1 SGHVS and CDR2 FNYEAQ come from the germline V gene. Trimming removed 1 base at V and 1 base at J, with 7 bases between. This CDR3 region has 14 residues. The DNA for the CDR3 is TGTGCCAGCAGCTTAGGTGTCTTCCAAGAGACCCAGTACTTC. It encodes CASSLGVFQETQYF.

V usage is TRBV20-1 and J usage is TRBJ2-7, with 9 positions matching TRBD2. The germline gives CDR1 DFQATT, CDR2 SNEGSKA (reference sequence). This CDR3 has 16 amino acids. J lost 2 bases, V lost 2 bases, and 10 bases had no gene match. This CDR3 is CSARPLSGGTTYEQYF. CDR3 in DNA: TGCAGTGCTAGACCTCTTAGCGGGGGCACCACCTACGAGCAGTACTTC.

The chain recombines TRBV4-1 with TRBJ2-5, with 8 bases identical to TRBD2. Germline V gene lookup returns CDR1 MGHRA and CDR2 YSYEKL. The CDR3 has 16 residues. V dropped 0 bases and J dropped 2; count of bases not matched to a gene: 5. This CDR3 reads CASSQDGSGGQETQYF. The CDR3 nucleotides read TGCGCCAGCAGCCAAGATGGAAGCGGGGGTCAAGAGACCCAGTACTTC.

This clonotype was seen a handful of times. The gene calls are TRBV25-1 and TRBJ1-5, with no clear D. CDR1 is MGHDK, CDR2 SYGVNS, per germline. Trimming left V 4 bases short and J 7 bases short, with 11 bases between. The CDR3 totals 13 residues. CDR3 sequence: CASSASGWQPQHF. CDR3 DNA sequence: TGTGCCAGCAGTGCGTCAGGTTGGCAGCCCCAGCATTTT.

This clonotype was seen a handful of times. V gene TRBV6-5 combines with J gene TRBJ1-1, with 9 bases lining up with TRBD1. V shed 2 bases, J shed 6 bases, and the junction held 4 bases outside the gene matches. CDR1 MNHEY and CDR2 SVGAGI come from the germline V gene. The CDR3 is 14 amino acids. For the CDR3, the DNA is TGTGCCAGCAGTTACACGAGGACAGGGGCTGAAGCTTTCTTT. Amino acids: CASSYTRTGAEAFF.

This clonotype is a singleton in its sample. CDR3 sequence: CASSHDVTLSNSPLHF. The CDR3 nucleotides read TGTGCCAGCAGCCACGATGTGACGTTGAGTAATTCACCCCTCCACTTT. This chain joins TRBV6-6 and TRBJ1-6, with no clear D. V was pared by 6 bases and J by 6 bases, with 18 bases between. The CDR3 runs to 16 residues. CDR1 and CDR2 from the germline V gene are MNHNY and SVGAGI (reference sequence).

V usage is TRBV4-1 and J usage is TRBJ2-2; D is ambiguous. This CDR3 contains 14 residues. V shed 0 bases and J shed 4 bases, with 6 bases lying between them. CDR1 is MGHRA and CDR2 is YSYEKL in the germline V gene. Written as DNA, the CDR3 is TGCGCCAGCAGCCAAGATTGGGGCACCGGGGAGCTGTTTTTT. Amino acid sequence: CASSQDWGTGELFF.

J is TRBJ1-2 and V is TRBV20-1, with no clear D. Germline loops: CDR1 DFQATT, CDR2 SNEGSKA (reference sequence). V lost 4 bases to trimming and J lost 5 bases, with 8 bases between them. The CDR3 length is 11 residues. The chain's CDR3 is CSAIAQYGYTF. The CDR3 coding sequence is TGCAGTGCTATAGCTCAGTATGGCTACACCTTC.

This clonotype was found once. The genes are TRBV30 and TRBJ1-5; TRBD1 is a possible D gene (6 bases). Trimming stripped 4 bases from V and 2 bases from J, with 12 bases between. The CDR3 is made up of 14 amino acids. Germline CDR1 reads GTSNPN; CDR2 reads SVGIG (reference sequence). The CDR3 sequence: CAWTTRGGNQPQHF. CDR3 in DNA: TGTGCCTGGACGACAAGGGGGGGCAATCAGCCCCAGCATTTT.

This sequence joins TRBV29-1 and TRBJ2-2, with 11 bases identical to TRBD2. Trimming removed 6 bases from V and 7 bases from J; junction bases left unmatched: 10. CDR1 is SQVTM and CDR2 is ANQGSEA in the germline V gene. The CDR3 runs to 15 residues. In DNA form, the CDR3 reads TGCAGCGTCCTACTAGCGGGAGATTTTAACGGGGAGCTGTTTTTT. Its translation is CSVLLAGDFNGELFF.

The chain recombines TRBV4-1 with TRBJ1-1, with D unresolved. The CDR3 loop spans 13 amino acids. The germline CDR1 and CDR2 sequences are MGHRA and YSYEKL. Trimming cost V 1 base and J 1 base, with 4 bases left between them. In DNA form, the CDR3 reads TGCGCCAGCAGCCAAGTTGAGAACACTGAAGCTTTCTTT. Encoded protein: CASSQVENTEAFF.

The chain is built from TRBV9 and TRBJ2-7; no clear D gene. This CDR3 has 15 residues. The ends were cut back, 0 bases at V and 7 bases at J, with 17 bases in the middle. Looked up from germline, CDR1 is SGDLS and CDR2 is YYNGEE. The CDR3 bases are TGTGCCAGCAGCGTAGCGGCAACAAAGGTCAATGAGCAGTACTTC. Translating it yields CASSVAATKVNEQYF.

The V gene is TRBV29-1, the J gene TRBJ1-2; D unresolved. CDR1 and CDR2 from the germline V gene are SQVTM and ANQGSEA. There are 13 residues in the CDR3. The V and J ends lost 4 bases and 6 bases respectively, with 15 bases between them. This CDR3 reads CSVGSPQTDGYTF. For the CDR3, the DNA is TGCAGCGTTGGGTCCCCACAGACCGATGGCTACACCTTC.

This clonotype has a handful of counts. V gene TRBV9 combines with J gene TRBJ2-2; perhaps TRBD1 as D (6 bases). The CDR3 covers 15 residues. Between the trimmed V and J ends, which lost 1 base and 6 bases, there was a span of 13 bases. CDR1 and CDR2 (germline): SGDLS, YYNGEE. The CDR3 region has the DNA TGTGCCAGCAGCGTAAATCAGGGGTTCGCCGGGGAGCTGTTTTTT. This encodes CASSVNQGFAGELFF.

The chain couples TRBV27 to TRBJ1-2; no firm D call. This CDR3 is built from 19 residues. The germline V gene encodes CDR1 MNHEY and CDR2 SMNVEV (reference sequence). Between the trimmed V and J ends, which lost 4 bases and 8 bases, there was a span of 32 bases. The CDR3 coding sequence is TGTGCCAGCAGTTCTCTCCGGACTGCCGAAACTCGGTTCGGTCCGGGCTACACCTTC. Encoded protein: CASSSLRTAETRFGPGYTF.

Comment on this clonotype: A read error may account for a junction end that differs from germline. This chain links TRBV6-5 with TRBJ1-1; possibly TRBD1 for D (5 bases). This CDR3 is built from 17 residues. Germline V gene sequence: CDR1 MNHEY, CDR2 SVGAGI. The CDR3 protein is CAGSYTAGGGPTTEAFF. CDR3 DNA sequence: TGTGCCGGCAGTTATACGGCCGGGGGAGGCCCGACCACTGAAGCTTTCTTT.

This clonotype was counted between two and nine times. The chain couples TRBV25-1 to TRBJ1-4; tentative D call: TRBD1 (5 bases). Germline V gives CDR1 MGHDK, CDR2 SYGVNS. The CDR3 is 13 residues long. The ends were cut back, 2 bases at V and 8 bases at J, with 9 bases in the middle. The DNA of the CDR3 is TGTGCCAGCAGTGAAGCAGGGCCAGAAAAACTGTTTTTT. This translates into CASSEAGPEKLFF.

V is TRBV12-3 or TRBV12-4 and J is TRBJ2-1; D remains unclear. V shed 11 bases and J shed 3 bases, with 11 bases lying between them. The CDR3 totals 12 residues. The CDR3 sequence: CAVQLGYNEQFF. In DNA form, the CDR3 reads TGTGCCGTTCAACTGGGCTACAATGAGCAGTTCTTC.

This clonotype has at least ten counts. The junction differs from germline at one of its ends, possibly a read error. The rearrangement uses TRBV5-1 and TRBJ2-7; D call uncertain. The germline V gene has CDR1 SGHRS and CDR2 YFSETQ. The CDR3 is made up of 13 amino acids. CDR3 residues: CASSFGTTYEQYF. The CDR3 DNA is TGTGCCAGCAGCTTTGGTACCACCTACGAGCAGTACTTC.

The genes are TRBV13 and TRBJ2-5; possible D gene TRBD2, 5 bases. The ends were cut back, 5 bases at V and 2 bases at J, with 12 bases in the middle. Germline-derived CDR1 and CDR2 are PRHDT and FYEKMQ (reference sequence). The CDR3 covers 14 residues. The DNA of the CDR3 is TGTGCCAGCAGCGTAGCGCGGAAACAAGAGACCCAGTACTTC. This encodes CASSVARKQETQYF.

The chain is built from TRBV4-1 and TRBJ1-4; possible D gene TRBD1, 5 bases. Germline CDR1 reads MGHRA; CDR2 reads YSYEKL. Between the trimmed V and J ends, which lost 3 bases and 8 bases, there was a span of 31 bases. This CDR3 has 20 amino acids. This CDR3 is CASSHNRGVKNPAGGEKLFF. The CDR3 bases are TGCGCCAGCAGCCACAATCGGGGGGTTAAGAACCCAGCAGGAGGGGAAAAACTGTTTTTT.

About this clonotype itself: One end of the junction fails to match germline, which may point to a read error. This chain joins TRBV12-3 or TRBV12-4 and TRBJ2-3, with 7 nucleotides matching TRBD2. The CDR3 loop spans 16 amino acids. The CDR3 region is CASSLGLAEPGDMQYF. For the CDR3, the DNA is TGTGCCAGCAGTTTAGGGCTAGCGGAGCCCGGAGATATGCAGTATTTT.

This clonotype appeared a few times. V gene TRBV6-5 combines with J gene TRBJ2-5; the D is unclear. Trimming cost V 2 bases and J 1 base, with 11 bases left between them. The germline V gene has CDR1 MNHEY and CDR2 SVGAGI. The CDR3 has 15 residues. The CDR3 region is CASSYKAASQETQYF. In DNA form, the CDR3 reads TGTGCCAGCAGTTACAAAGCTGCCAGCCAAGAGACCCAGTACTTC.